The next 18 T cell receptor beta chains were all read from a single sample in a study of blood T cell repertoires in COVID-19. Sequenced by immunoSEQ multiplex PCR; TCRdb stores in-frame clones only, minus some. The table has approximately 100,000 clones, around 87% seen once. The source material was peripheral blood. These receptors came from a woman older than 75 with acute or convalescent COVID-19.

The V gene is TRBV11-2, the J gene TRBJ2-7; 7 bases fit TRBD1. J was trimmed by 3 bases and V by 5 bases; bases with no gene match: 4. CDR3 size: 13 residues. Germline loops: CDR1 SGHAT, CDR2 FQNNGV. In DNA form, the CDR3 reads TGTGCCAGCAGCCAGGGACAGTACTACGAGCAGTACTTC. Protein product: CASSQGQYYEQYF.

This clone was counted once. This chain uses TRBV28 with TRBJ1-5, with D possibly being TRBD1 (5 bases). Germline V gene data show CDR1 as MDHEN and CDR2 as SYDVKM. Trimming cost V 5 bases and J 6 bases, with 20 bases left between them. The CDR3 totals 16 residues. The CDR3 loop reads CASSKLLRLRGQPQHF. CDR3 sequence (DNA): TGTGCCAGCAGTAAATTGTTGAGGCTTAGGGGTCAGCCCCAGCATTTT. Complete variable domain (other parts from reference TRBV28 and TRBJ1-5): DVKVTQSSRYLVKRTGEKVFLECVQDMDHENMFWYRQDPGLGLRLIYFSYDVKMKEKGDIPEGYSVSREKKERFSLILESASTNQTSMYLCASSKLLRLRGQPQHFGDGTRLSIL.

The chain recombines TRBV19 with TRBJ1-2, with TRBD1 as a possible D gene (6 bases). Germline assignment: CDR1 LNHDA and CDR2 SQIVND (reference sequence). The CDR3 totals 15 residues. Trimming pared 3 bases from V and 3 bases from J, leaving 14 bases between. CDR3 amino acids: CASSIIPQGYYGYTF. The CDR3 DNA reads TGTGCCAGTAGTATTATACCACAGGGTTACTATGGCTACACCTTC.

The gene calls are TRBV20-1 and TRBJ1-1; no clear D. The V gene lost 3 bases and the J gene lost 0 bases, with 11 bases spanning the gap. Germline-derived CDR1 and CDR2 are DFQATT and SNEGSKA (reference sequence). The CDR3 loop spans 14 amino acids. The CDR3 spells CSASIPQMNTEAFF. The DNA for the CDR3 is TGCAGTGCTAGTATCCCACAGATGAACACTGAAGCTTTCTTT.

The V gene is TRBV7-7, the J gene TRBJ1-4, with 8 bases lining up with TRBD1. The CDR3 has 15 residues. Germline V gives CDR1 SSHAT, CDR2 FNYEAQ (reference sequence). V shed 2 bases and J 7 bases; nucleotides not matched to a gene: 6. The CDR3 region is CASSLRAGGGEKLFF. CDR3 nucleotides: TGTGCCAGCAGCTTACGGGCAGGGGGCGGTGAAAAACTGTTTTTT.

This clone was recorded only once. This chain uses TRBV5-1 with TRBJ1-4, with 8 bases aligning to TRBD1. V trimming: 1 base; J trimming: 3 bases; junction bases outside the gene matches: 8. This CDR3 is built from 17 residues. CDR1 SGHRS and CDR2 YFSETQ come from the germline V gene. The CDR3 loop is CASSLWSGGASNEKLFF. CDR3 bases: TGCGCCAGCAGCTTGTGGTCAGGGGGCGCTTCTAATGAAAAACTGTTTTTT.

The genes are TRBV3-1 (or the pseudogene TRBV3-2) and TRBJ1-6; D unclear. Trimming pared 3 bases from V and 7 bases from J, leaving 10 bases between. The V gene's germline CDR1 is LGHDT and CDR2 YNNKEL (reference sequence). This CDR3 spans 14 amino acids. The CDR3 bases are TGTGCCAGCAGCCATTGGGTGCGGAATTCACCCCTCCACTTT. It translates to CASSHWVRNSPLHF.

The V call is TRBV4-1, the J call TRBJ2-5; tentatively, D is TRBD2 (6 bases). The V gene lost 2 bases and the J gene lost 1 base, with 11 bases spanning the gap. Germline V CDR1 and CDR2: MGHRA, YSYEKL. The CDR3 is 15 residues long. CDR3 residues: CASSQKRGSQETQYF. Written as DNA, the CDR3 is TGCGCCAGCAGCCAAAAACGGGGGTCCCAAGAGACCCAGTACTTC.

This clone turned up a few times. The V and J genes are TRBV19 and TRBJ1-4; no clear D. Germline V gene data show CDR1 as LNHDA and CDR2 as SQIVND (reference sequence). The CDR3 loop spans 10 amino acids. V lost 5 bases to trimming and J lost 10 bases, with 5 bases between them. Written as DNA, the CDR3 is TGTGCCAGTAGTGCCGGAAAACTGTTTTTT. It specifies CASSAGKLFF.

This chain links TRBV5-6 with TRBJ1-2; no reliable D call. The length of the CDR3 is 15 residues. The V gene lost 1 base and the J gene lost 0 bases, with 10 bases spanning the gap. Germline lookup yields CDR1 SGHDT and CDR2 YYEEEE. Here the CDR3 reads CASSLSGGANYGYTF. The CDR3 DNA follows: TGTGCCAGCAGCTTGTCCGGCGGGGCTAACTATGGCTACACCTTC.

As concerns this clone: A junction end diverges from the germline sequence, so it may reflect a read error. The V call is TRBV19, the J call TRBJ2-3, with D perhaps matching TRBD2 (6 bases). This CDR3 has 17 residues. Germline CDR1 is LNHDA and CDR2 is SQIVND (reference sequence). The CDR3 region is CASSIGGGGWGTDTQYF. CDR3 bases: TGTGCCAGTAGTATAGGTGGGGGAGGATGGGGCACGGATACGCAGTATTTT.

V and J are TRBV19 and TRBJ1-5; 8 positions match TRBD1. Trimming at V came to 9 bases and at J to 0 bases, leaving 10 bases not matched to a gene. Germline CDR1 is LNHDA and CDR2 is SQIVND (reference sequence). CDR3 size: 16 residues. CDR3 DNA: TGTGCCAGCCGCGGACAGGGTCCCCTTAGCAATCAGCCCCAGCATTTT. Its translation is CASRGQGPLSNQPQHF.

The chain has TRBV9 and TRBJ2-2; a weak D match, TRBD2 (5 bases). CDR3 length: 14 residues. The germline V gene encodes CDR1 SGDLS and CDR2 YYNGEE. V lost 1 base to trimming and J lost 4 bases, with 8 bases between them. The CDR3 here is CASSVLGSTGELFF. The CDR3 DNA reads TGTGCCAGCAGCGTATTGGGGAGCACCGGGGAGCTGTTTTTT.

The CDR3 DNA is TGTGCCAGCCGAGACCAGGGATCCCTCTCGCCCCAGCATTTT. Protein sequence: CASRDQGSLSPQHF. The chain joins TRBV6-6 to TRBJ1-5, with a possible D match to TRBD1 (5 bases). The CDR3 has 14 residues. V lost 8 bases and J 9 bases, leaving 20 bases between the germline ends. Germline-derived CDR1 and CDR2 are MNHNY and SVGAGI (reference sequence).

The chain employs TRBV7-2 and TRBJ2-1; D perhaps matches TRBD1 (5 bases). CDR3 length equals 15 residues. V dropped 3 bases and J dropped 0 bases, with 9 bases sitting between them. CDR1 and CDR2 (germline): SGHTA, FQGNSA. CDR3 bases: TGTGCCAGCAGCTTTTCAGGGTTCTCCTACAATGAGCAGTTCTTC. Its translation: CASSFSGFSYNEQFF.

V and J are TRBV11-2 and TRBJ1-4; D uncertain. The ends were cut back, 4 bases at V and 8 bases at J, with 14 bases in the middle. Germline-derived CDR1 and CDR2 are SGHAT and FQNNGV. The CDR3 sequence is 14 residues long. CDR3 protein: CASSSIRGVEKLFF. CDR3 nucleotides: TGTGCCAGCAGCTCAATCCGCGGGGTGGAAAAACTGTTTTTT. Full variable domain (missing parts from reference TRBV11-2 and TRBJ1-4): EAGVAQSPRYKIIEKRQSVAFWCNPISGHATLYWYQQILGQGPKLLIQFQNNGVVDDSQLPKDRFSAERLKGVDSTLKIQPAKLEDSAVYLCASSSIRGVEKLFFGSGTQLSVL.

The rearrangement joins TRBV29-1 to TRBJ1-5, with 8 bases lining up with TRBD1. The germline CDR1 and CDR2 sequences are SQVTM and ANQGSEA. Trimming removed 5 bases from V and 6 bases from J; junction bases left unmatched: 9. CDR3 length equals 14 residues. The CDR3 protein is CSVQQGAGSQPQHF. CDR3 sequence (DNA): TGCAGCGTTCAGCAGGGGGCCGGGAGTCAGCCCCAGCATTTT.

V gene TRBV9 combines with J gene TRBJ1-1; D unclear. V was shortened by 7 bases and J by 0 bases, with 10 bases between the two germline ends. This CDR3 comprises 13 residues. Germline-derived CDR1 and CDR2 are SGDLS and YYNGEE. CDR3 sequence: CASSRALNTEAFF. For the CDR3, the DNA is TGTGCCAGCTCCCGAGCGTTGAACACTGAAGCTTTCTTT.